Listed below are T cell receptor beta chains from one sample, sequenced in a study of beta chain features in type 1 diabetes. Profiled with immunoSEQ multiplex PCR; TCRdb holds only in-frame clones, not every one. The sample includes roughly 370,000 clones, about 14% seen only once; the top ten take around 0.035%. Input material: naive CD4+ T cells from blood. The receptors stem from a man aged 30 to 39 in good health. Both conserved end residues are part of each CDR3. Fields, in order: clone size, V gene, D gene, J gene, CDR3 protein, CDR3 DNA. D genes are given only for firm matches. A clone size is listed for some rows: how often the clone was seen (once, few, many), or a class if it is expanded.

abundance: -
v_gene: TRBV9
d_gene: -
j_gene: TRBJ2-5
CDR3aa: CASSVGSSKVSETQYF
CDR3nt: TGTGCCAGCAGCGTAGGGTCTAGCAAAGTCTCGGAGACCCAGTACTTC

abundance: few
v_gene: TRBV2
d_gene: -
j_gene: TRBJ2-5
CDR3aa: CASRRDFSVETQYF
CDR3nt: TGTGCCAGCAGGCGGGACTTCTCCGTCGAGACCCAGTACTTC

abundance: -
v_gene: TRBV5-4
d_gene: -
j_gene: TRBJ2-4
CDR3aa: CASTLHQAGKNIQYF
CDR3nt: TGTGCCAGCACCCTTCACCAGGCAGGCAAAAACATTCAGTACTTC

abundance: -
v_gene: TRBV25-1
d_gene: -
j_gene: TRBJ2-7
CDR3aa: CASTTTGGYEQYF
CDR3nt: TGTGCCAGCACCACCACTGGGGGTTACGAGCAGTACTTC

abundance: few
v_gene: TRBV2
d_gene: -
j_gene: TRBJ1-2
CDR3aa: CASSEDLYPTF
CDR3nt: TGTGCCAGCAGTGAGGACCTTTATCCCACCTTC

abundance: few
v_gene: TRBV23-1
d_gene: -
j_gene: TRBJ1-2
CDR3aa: CASSHSSREGFFPLYYTF
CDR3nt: TGCGCCAGCAGTCATAGTAGCAGGGAAGGGTTTTTCCCTCTTTACTACACCTTC

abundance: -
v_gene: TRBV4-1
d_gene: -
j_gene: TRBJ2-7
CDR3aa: CASSQISTGNGHEQYF
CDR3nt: TGCGCCAGCAGCCAAATATCTACAGGGAATGGCCACGAGCAGTACTTC

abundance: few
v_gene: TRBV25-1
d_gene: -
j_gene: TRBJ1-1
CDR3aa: CASSERGGLGTEAFF
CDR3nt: TGTGCCAGCAGTGAAAGGGGAGGGTTGGGCACTGAAGCTTTCTTT

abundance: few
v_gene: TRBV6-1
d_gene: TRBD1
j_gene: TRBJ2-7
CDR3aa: CASTRTGTSYEQYF
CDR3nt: TGTGCCAGCACCCGGACAGGGACCTCCTACGAGCAGTACTTC

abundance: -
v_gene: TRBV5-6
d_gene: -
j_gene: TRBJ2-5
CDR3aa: CASSFEWNQETQYF
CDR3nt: TGTGCCAGCAGCTTTGAATGGAACCAAGAGACCCAGTACTTC

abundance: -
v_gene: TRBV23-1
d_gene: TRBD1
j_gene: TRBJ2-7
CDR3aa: CASTQSRPGGFYEQYF
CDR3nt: TGCGCCAGCACCCAATCCCGGCCAGGGGGCTTCTACGAGCAGTACTTC

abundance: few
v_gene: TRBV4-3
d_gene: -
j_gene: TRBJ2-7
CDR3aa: CASSQDSAGGSYEQYF
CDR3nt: TGCGCCAGCAGCCAAGATTCGGCGGGCGGCTCCTACGAGCAGTACTTC

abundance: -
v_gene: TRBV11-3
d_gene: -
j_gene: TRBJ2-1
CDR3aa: CASSLRGANEQFF
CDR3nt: TGTGCCAGCAGCTTAAGAGGGGCCAATGAGCAGTTCTTC

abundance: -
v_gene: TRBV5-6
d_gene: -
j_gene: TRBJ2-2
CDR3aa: CASSSPGGPVTGELFF
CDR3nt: TGTGCCAGCAGTTCTCCCGGGGGGCCGGTCACCGGGGAGCTGTTTTTT

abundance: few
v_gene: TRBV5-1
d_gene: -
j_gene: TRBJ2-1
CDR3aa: CASSLAEIYNEQFF
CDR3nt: TGCGCCAGCAGCTTGGCGGAAATTTACAATGAGCAGTTCTTC

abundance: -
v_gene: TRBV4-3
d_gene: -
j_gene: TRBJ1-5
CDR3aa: CASSQTGNQPQHF
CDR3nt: TGCGCCAGCAGCCAGACGGGAAATCAGCCCCAGCATTTT

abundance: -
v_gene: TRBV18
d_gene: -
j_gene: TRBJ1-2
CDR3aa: CASSPQFDSNYGYTF
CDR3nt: TGTGCCAGCTCACCACAGTTTGATTCTAACTATGGCTACACCTTC

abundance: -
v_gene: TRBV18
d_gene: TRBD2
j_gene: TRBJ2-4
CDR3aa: CASSHARTSGGQNIQYF
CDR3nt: TGTGCCAGCTCCCACGCTCGGACTAGCGGGGGCCAAAACATTCAGTACTTC

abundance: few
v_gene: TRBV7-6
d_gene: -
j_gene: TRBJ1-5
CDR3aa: CASSLSRQLSNQPQHF
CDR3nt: TGTGCCAGCAGCTTAAGCCGGCAACTTAGCAATCAGCCCCAGCATTTT

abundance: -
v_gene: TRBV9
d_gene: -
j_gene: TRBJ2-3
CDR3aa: CASSVRTGATDTQYF
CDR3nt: TGTGCCAGCAGCGTACGTACGGGGGCGACAGATACGCAGTATTTT

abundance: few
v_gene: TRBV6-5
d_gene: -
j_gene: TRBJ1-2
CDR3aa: CASRQDYGYTF
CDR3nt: TGTGCCAGCAGGCAGGACTATGGCTACACCTTC

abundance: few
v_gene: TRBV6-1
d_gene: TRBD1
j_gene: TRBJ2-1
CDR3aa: CASRTGTGPYNEQFF
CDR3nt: TGTGCCAGCAGGACCGGGACAGGGCCCTACAATGAGCAGTTCTTC

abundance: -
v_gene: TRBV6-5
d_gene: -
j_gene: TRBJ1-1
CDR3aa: CASSYYQGGTEAFF
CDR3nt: TGTGCCAGCAGTTACTACCAGGGAGGCACTGAAGCTTTCTTT

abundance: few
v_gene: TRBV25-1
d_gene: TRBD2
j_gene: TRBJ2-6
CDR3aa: CASSESTSGRGANVLTF
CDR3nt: TGTGCCAGCAGTGAATCTACTAGCGGGCGGGGGGCCAACGTCCTGACTTTC

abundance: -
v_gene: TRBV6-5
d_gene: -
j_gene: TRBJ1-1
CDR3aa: CASSYSLTAEAFF
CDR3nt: TGTGCCAGCAGTTACTCGTTGACAGCTGAAGCTTTCTTT

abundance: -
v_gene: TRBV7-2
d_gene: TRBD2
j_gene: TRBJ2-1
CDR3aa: CASVPTSGVAYNEQFF
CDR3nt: TGTGCCAGCGTCCCAACTAGCGGGGTGGCCTACAATGAGCAGTTCTTC

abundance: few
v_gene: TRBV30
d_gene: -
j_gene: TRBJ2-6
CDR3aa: CAWSVRRIGGASGANVLTF
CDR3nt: TGTGCCTGGAGTGTACGCCGTATAGGAGGGGCTTCTGGGGCCAACGTCCTGACTTTC

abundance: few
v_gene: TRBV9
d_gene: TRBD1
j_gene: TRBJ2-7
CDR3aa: CASSPGQGGYEQYF
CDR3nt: TGTGCCAGCAGCCCCGGACAGGGGGGCTACGAGCAGTACTTC

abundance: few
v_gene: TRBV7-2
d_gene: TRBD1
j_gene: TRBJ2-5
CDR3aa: CASSEDRVETQYF
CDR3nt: TGTGCCAGCAGCGAGGACAGGGTGGAGACCCAGTACTTC